This T cell receptor beta chain was captured by sequencing in a study of T cells after yellow fever vaccination. This clonotype appeared a few times. They built TCR cDNA with 5'RACE template switching, a step that put in a universal primer site and UMIs. TCRdb processed the 5' RACE reads anew with MiXCR; each CDR3 protein has one entry. The sample lists about 170,000 distinct CDR3 sequences, roughly 11% occurring once. The J segment lost 3 bases and the V segment lost 6 bases, leaving 5 bases of the junction unmatched. Germline CDR1 MNHEY, CDR2 SVGAGI. This CDR3 contains 15 residues. Material: CD8+ T cells sorted from PBMCs, obtained 15 days after the yellow fever booster vaccination. This chain joins TRBV6-5 and TRBJ2-3; 11 bases are a match to TRBD2. The clonotype was recovered from a man younger than 30 who received the YFV17D yellow fever vaccine. The CDR3 sequence: CASREGTSGTDTQYF. CDR3 nucleotide sequence: TGTGCCAGCAGGGAGGGGACTAGCGGAACAGATACGCAGTATTTT.